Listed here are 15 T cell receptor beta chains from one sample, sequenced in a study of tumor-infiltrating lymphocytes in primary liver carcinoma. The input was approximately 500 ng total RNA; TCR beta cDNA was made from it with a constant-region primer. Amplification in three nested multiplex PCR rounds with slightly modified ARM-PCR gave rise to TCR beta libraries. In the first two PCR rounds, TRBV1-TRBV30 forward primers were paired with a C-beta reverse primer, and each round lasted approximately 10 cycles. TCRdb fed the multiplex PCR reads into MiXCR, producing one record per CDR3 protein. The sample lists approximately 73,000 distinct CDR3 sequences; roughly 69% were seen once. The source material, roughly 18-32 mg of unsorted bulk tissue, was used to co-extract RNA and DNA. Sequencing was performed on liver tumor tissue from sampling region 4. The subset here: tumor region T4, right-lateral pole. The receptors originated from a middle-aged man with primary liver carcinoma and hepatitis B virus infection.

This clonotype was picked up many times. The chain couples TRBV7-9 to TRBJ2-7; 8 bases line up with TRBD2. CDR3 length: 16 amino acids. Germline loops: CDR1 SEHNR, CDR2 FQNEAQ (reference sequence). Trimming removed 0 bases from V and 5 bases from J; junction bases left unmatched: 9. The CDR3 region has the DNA TGTGCCAGCAGCTTAGCGGTAGCGGGGCCCTCGAACGAGCAGTACTTC. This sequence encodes CASSLAVAGPSNEQYF.

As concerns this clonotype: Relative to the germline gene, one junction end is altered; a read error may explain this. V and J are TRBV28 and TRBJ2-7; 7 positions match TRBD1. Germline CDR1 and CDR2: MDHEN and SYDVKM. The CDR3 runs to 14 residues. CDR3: CPSTKGPGGYEQYF. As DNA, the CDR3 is TGTCCCAGCACCAAGGGGCCAGGGGGCTACGAGCAGTACTTC.

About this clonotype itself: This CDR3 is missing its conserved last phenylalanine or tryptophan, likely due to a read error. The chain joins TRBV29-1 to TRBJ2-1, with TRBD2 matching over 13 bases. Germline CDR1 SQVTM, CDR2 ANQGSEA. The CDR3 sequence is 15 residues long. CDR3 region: CSVTGLAGLYNEQFS. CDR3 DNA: TGTAGCGTCACGGGACTAGCGGGACTCTACAATGAGCAGTTCTCC.

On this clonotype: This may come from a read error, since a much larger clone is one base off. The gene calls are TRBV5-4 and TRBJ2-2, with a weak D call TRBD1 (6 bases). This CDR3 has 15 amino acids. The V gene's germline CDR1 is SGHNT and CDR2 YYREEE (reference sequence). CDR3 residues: CASSLGSGDTRELFF. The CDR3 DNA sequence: TGTGCCAGCAGCCTCGGGTCAGGGGACACCAGGGAGCTGTTTTTT.

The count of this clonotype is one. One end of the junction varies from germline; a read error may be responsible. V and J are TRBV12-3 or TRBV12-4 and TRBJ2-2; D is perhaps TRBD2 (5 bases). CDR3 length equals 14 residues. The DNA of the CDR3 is TGTGCCAGCAGTGGACTCGCGAACACCGGGGTGCTGTTTTTT. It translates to CASSGLANTGVLFF.

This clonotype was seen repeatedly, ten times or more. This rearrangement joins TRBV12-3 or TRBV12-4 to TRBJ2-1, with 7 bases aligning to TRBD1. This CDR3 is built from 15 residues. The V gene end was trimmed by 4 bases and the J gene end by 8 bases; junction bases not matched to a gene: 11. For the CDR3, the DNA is TGTGCCAGCAGTTCAAATAAGGGGGCTGCGGATGAGCAGTTCTTC. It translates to CASSSNKGAADEQFF.

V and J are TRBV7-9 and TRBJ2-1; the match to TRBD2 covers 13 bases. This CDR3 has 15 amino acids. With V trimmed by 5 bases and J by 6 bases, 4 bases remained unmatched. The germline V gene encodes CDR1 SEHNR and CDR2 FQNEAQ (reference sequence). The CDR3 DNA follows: TGTGCCAGCAGCCCTCGACTAGCGGGGGGCAATGAGCAGTTCTTC. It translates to CASSPRLAGGNEQFF.

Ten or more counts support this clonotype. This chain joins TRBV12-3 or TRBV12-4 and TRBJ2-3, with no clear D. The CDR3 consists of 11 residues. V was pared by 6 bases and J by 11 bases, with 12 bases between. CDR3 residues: CASSPQWGQYF. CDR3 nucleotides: TGTGCCAGCAGCCCCCAGTGGGGGCAGTATTTT.

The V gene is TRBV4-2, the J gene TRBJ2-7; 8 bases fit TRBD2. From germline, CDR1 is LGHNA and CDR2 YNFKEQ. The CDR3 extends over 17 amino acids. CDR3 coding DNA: TGTGTCACTACTGGACTAGCAGGAGTTTATAACTCCTACGAGCAGTACTTC. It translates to CVTTGLAGVYNSYEQYF.

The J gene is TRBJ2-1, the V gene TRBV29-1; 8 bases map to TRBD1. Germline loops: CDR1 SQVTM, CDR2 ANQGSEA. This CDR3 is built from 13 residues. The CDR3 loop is CSVRTGTGNEQFF. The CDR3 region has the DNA TGCAGTGTTCGTACAGGGACAGGAAATGAGCAGTTCTTC.

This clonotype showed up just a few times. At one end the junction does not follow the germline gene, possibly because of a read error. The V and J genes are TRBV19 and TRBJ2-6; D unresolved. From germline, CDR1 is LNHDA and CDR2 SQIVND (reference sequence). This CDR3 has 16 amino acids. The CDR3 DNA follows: TGCGCCAGTAGTGGCTACTTCTCCTCTGGGGCCAACGTCCTGACTTTC. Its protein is CASSGYFSSGANVLTF.

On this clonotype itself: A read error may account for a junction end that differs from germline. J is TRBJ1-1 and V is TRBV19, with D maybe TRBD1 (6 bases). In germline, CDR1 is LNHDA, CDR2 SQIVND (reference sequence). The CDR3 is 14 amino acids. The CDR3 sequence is CASTQGQLNIEAFF. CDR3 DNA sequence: TGTGCCAGTACCCAAGGACAGCTGAACATTGAAGCTTTCTTT.

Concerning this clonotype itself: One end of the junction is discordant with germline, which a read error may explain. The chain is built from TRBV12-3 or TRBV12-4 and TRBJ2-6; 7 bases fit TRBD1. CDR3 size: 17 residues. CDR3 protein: CANSLTGQTSGASVLTF. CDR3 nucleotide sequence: TGTGCCAACAGTTTAACGGGACAGACCTCTGGGGCCAGCGTCCTGACTTTC.

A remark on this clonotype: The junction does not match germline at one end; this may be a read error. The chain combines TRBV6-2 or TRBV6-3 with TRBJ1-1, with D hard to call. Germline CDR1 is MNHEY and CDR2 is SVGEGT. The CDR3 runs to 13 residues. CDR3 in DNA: TGTGCCAGCAGGCCGGAATTGAACACTGAAGCTCTCTTT. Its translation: CASRPELNTEALF.

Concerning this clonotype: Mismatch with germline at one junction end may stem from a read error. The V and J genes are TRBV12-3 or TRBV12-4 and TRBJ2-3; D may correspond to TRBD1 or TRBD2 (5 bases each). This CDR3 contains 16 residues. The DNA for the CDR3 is TGTGCCAGCAGTTATGCCCCAAGCCAGGGACCAGATACGCAGTACTTT. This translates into CASSYAPSQGPDTQYF.